This T cell receptor (beta chain) was observed in a study of vaccination and CD4 T cells after COVID-19. Looking at the study overall: As their vaccination, participants received two doses of either BNT162b2 or mRNA-1273 vaccine.

Treatment in this sample: roughly 11-day PBMC culture with coronavirus spike peptide pools or control peptides (ViraFEST assay). Cultured CD4+ T-cell DNA underwent Oncomine TCR Beta short-read sequencing. Investigators obtained genomic DNA by extraction from cultured CD4+ T cells. TCRdb reprocessed the PCR reads via MiXCR and lists one record per CDR3 protein. The sample lists around 4,800 distinct CDR3 sequences, approximately 20% occurring once. CDR3 length: 14 residues. The V and J ends lost 0 bases and 10 bases respectively, with 11 bases between them. Germline V gives CDR1 SGHDT, CDR2 YYEEEE. In its sample, this clonotype is medium-sized (0.01 to 0.1%). Its cognate antigen is unknown.

The sequencing sample was made of CD4+ T cells from blood, cultured in vitro. This TCR derives from a human donor who had recovered from COVID-19. The chain recombines TRBV5-6 with TRBJ1-6; D unclear. In DNA form, the CDR3 reads TGTGCCAGCAGCTTGGCTGAGATGGGATCACCCCTCCACTTT. Protein sequence: CASSLAEMGSPLHF.